These 24 T cell receptor beta chains originate from one sample sequenced in a study of T-cell reconstitution after alpha-beta-depleted transplantation in children. TCRbeta library construction was performed incorporating unique molecular identifiers. Via MiXCR, TCRdb re-called the PCR reads, giving one row per CDR3 protein. The repertoire holds 500,000 or so distinct CDR3 sequences, 30% to 35% seen once, with under 3% in the top ten. The sample consisted of PBMCs from the stem cell graft donor, taken from the stem cell graft. The receptors were sampled from a human donor who donated a stem cell graft to a child with aplastic anemia.

This clonotype has only a few counts. The gene calls are TRBV11-2 and TRBJ2-1, with D possibly matching TRBD1 (6 bases). Germline V CDR1 and CDR2: SGHAT, FQNNGV. The CDR3 contains 19 residues. The V end lost 3 bases, the J end lost 0 bases, and 21 bases lay between the germline ends. Here the CDR3 reads CASSLLTPGVPSSYNEQFF. CDR3 in DNA: TGTGCCAGCAGCTTGCTTACCCCAGGGGTACCTAGCTCCTACAATGAGCAGTTCTTC.

This rearrangement joins TRBV20-1 to TRBJ2-7, with TRBD1 as a possible D gene (6 bases). Germline-derived CDR1 and CDR2 are DFQATT and SNEGSKA (reference sequence). With 5 bases removed from V and 3 bases from J, the gap between germline ends came to 14 bases. This CDR3 is built from 13 residues. CDR3 region: CSADPSTGYEQYF. Written as DNA, the CDR3 is TGCAGTGCTGACCCCTCGACAGGCTACGAGCAGTACTTC.

The chain recombines TRBV29-1 with TRBJ2-1; D is unclear. The length of the CDR3 is 11 residues. Germline lookup yields CDR1 SQVTM and CDR2 ANQGSEA. The ends were cut back, 2 bases at V and 7 bases at J, with 6 bases in the middle. The CDR3 coding sequence is TGCAGCGTTGAACCTACTAATGAGCAGTTCTTC. Residues: CSVEPTNEQFF.

This clonotype has a handful of counts. The rearrangement uses TRBV18 and TRBJ1-4, with 10 positions matching TRBD1. Germline CDR1 and CDR2: KGHSH and LQKENI. This CDR3 contains 18 residues. J lost 0 bases, V lost 6 bases, and 10 bases had no gene match. In nucleotides, the CDR3 is TGTGCCAGCTCGCCCGGGACAGGGGCCCTTGCAACTAATGAAAAACTGTTTTTT. It encodes CASSPGTGALATNEKLFF. The whole variable domain, remainder taken from reference TRBV18 and TRBJ1-4, is NAGVMQNPRHLVRRRGQEARLRCSPMKGHSHVYWYRQLPEEGLKFMVYLQKENIIDESGMPKERFSAEFPKEGPSILRIQQVVRGDSAAYFCASSPGTGALATNEKLFFGSGTQLSVL.

The chain recombines TRBV15 with TRBJ2-2, with a weak D call TRBD1 (6 bases). The CDR3 covers 15 residues. The ends were cut back, 4 bases at V and 3 bases at J, with 12 bases in the middle. Germline CDR1 and CDR2: LNHNV and YYDKDF (reference sequence). The CDR3 nucleotides read TGTGCCACCAGCAAGCTGGACAGATACACCGGGGAGCTGTTTTTT. This translates into CATSKLDRYTGELFF.

The V and J genes are TRBV7-6 and TRBJ2-1; D uncertain. The V and J ends lost 5 bases and 10 bases respectively, with 12 bases between them. CDR1 and CDR2 from the germline V gene are SGHVS and FNYEAQ. The length of the CDR3 is 12 residues. CDR3 loop: CASSRNPAEQFF. The CDR3 bases are TGTGCCAGCAGCCGGAACCCCGCAGAGCAGTTCTTC.

This clonotype has more than one count but fewer than ten. The chain employs TRBV27 and TRBJ2-3; D is uncertain. The CDR3 runs 19 residues. Germline CDR1 MNHEY, CDR2 SMNVEV (reference sequence). Deletions cut 2 bases from V and 4 bases from J, with 25 bases between. CDR3 DNA: TGTGCCAGCAGTTTAGCTTCCCCATCGCGTTGGACGACTGCAGATACGCAGTATTTT. Protein: CASSLASPSRWTTADTQYF.

V is TRBV12-3 or TRBV12-4 and J is TRBJ1-2; tentative D call: TRBD1 (5 bases). This CDR3 has 14 amino acids. V was cut by 2 bases and J by 8 bases, with 15 bases left in between. The CDR3 region has the DNA TGTGCCAGCAGTTTACGGGGGTTAGGATACGGCTACACCTTC. Its translation: CASSLRGLGYGYTF.

This chain links TRBV20-1 with TRBJ2-7, with 7 bases matching TRBD2. Germline loops: CDR1 DFQATT, CDR2 SNEGSKA (reference sequence). The CDR3 is made up of 14 amino acids. V dropped 3 bases and J dropped 4; count of bases not matched to a gene: 9. As DNA, the CDR3 is TGCAGTGCTAGGGAGGACATCGGGGGGTACGAGCAGTACTTC. Its translation is CSAREDIGGYEQYF.

This clonotype was observed a handful of times. The rearrangement uses TRBV12-3 or TRBV12-4 and TRBJ2-7; D unresolved. Trimming cost V 3 bases and J 3 bases, with 9 bases left between them. CDR3 size: 13 residues. The CDR3 bases are TGTGCCAGCAGTTTCGGCGAGCGCTACGAGCAGTACGTC. As protein: CASSFGERYEQYV.

Turning to this clonotype: A much larger clonotype is one base distant, so this may be a read error. The chain employs TRBV29-1 and TRBJ2-1, with D possibly TRBD2 on 5 matching bases. Germline loops: CDR1 SQVTM, CDR2 ANQGSEA. This CDR3 is built from 18 residues. CDR3 protein: CGVDAQVGLDGKYNEQFF. CDR3 coding DNA: TGCGGCGTTGACGCCCAGGTTGGACTTGATGGCAAGTACAATGAGCAGTTCTTC.

DNA of the CDR3: TGTGCCAGCAGCGCGAGGGGTCCTGAAGCTTTCTTT. Residues: CASSARGPEAFF. The gene calls are TRBV6-5 and TRBJ1-1; D may be TRBD1 (5 bases). Germline CDR1 MNHEY, CDR2 SVGAGI. The length of the CDR3 is 12 residues. Between the trimmed V and J ends, which lost 6 bases and 6 bases, there was a span of 11 bases.

The table lists this clonotype with a few counts. V gene TRBV28 combines with J gene TRBJ1-4, with a possible D match to TRBD1 (6 bases). The CDR3 spans 17 residues. Germline CDR1 is MDHEN and CDR2 is SYDVKM. The V and J ends lost 7 bases and 2 bases respectively, with 20 bases between them. The DNA for the CDR3 is TGTGCCAGCAACGCAGCAGGGGCGCAAGCGACTAATGAAAAACTGTTTTTT. Translated, it gives CASNAAGAQATNEKLFF.

There are many counts of this clonotype. The rearrangement links TRBV29-1 to TRBJ2-7; weak D call: TRBD1 (6 bases). The germline gives CDR1 SQVTM, CDR2 ANQGSEA. This CDR3 is 12 amino acids long. Trimming stripped 6 bases from V and 2 bases from J, with 11 bases between. In DNA, the CDR3 is TGCAGCGTCCTACAGGGAGCCTACGAGCAGTACTTC. It is translated as CSVLQGAYEQYF.

This chain links TRBV7-7 with TRBJ2-3; D may be TRBD2 (5 bases). Germline values: CDR1 SSHAT, CDR2 FNYEAQ (reference sequence). Trimming stripped 1 base from V and 6 bases from J, with 17 bases between. CDR3 length: 16 amino acids. CDR3 in amino acids: CASSLGRGLAGDTQYF. CDR3 DNA: TGTGCCAGCAGCTTAGGGCGAGGTCTAGCTGGCGATACGCAGTATTTT.

This clonotype was found a few times. In DNA, the CDR3 is TGTGCCAGCAGTTTCGGGGACGGATACAATGAGCAGTTCTTC. This sequence encodes CASSFGDGYNEQFF. The chain recombines TRBV12-3 or TRBV12-4 with TRBJ2-1; D could derive from TRBD1 or TRBD2 (5 bases each). The length of the CDR3 is 14 residues. V gave up 3 bases and J gave up 4 bases, with 10 bases separating them.

V and J are TRBV6-4 and TRBJ2-1, with 7 bases aligning to TRBD1. The CDR3 runs 16 residues. The ends lost 3 bases at V and 6 bases at J; junction bases unmatched: 11. The germline gives CDR1 MRHNA, CDR2 SNTAGT. In DNA form, the CDR3 reads TGTGCCAGCAGTGAAGATACCGGGACAGCGTCCAATGAGCAGTTCTTC. This gives the protein CASSEDTGTASNEQFF.

This clonotype has a handful of counts. The rearrangement uses TRBV27 and TRBJ2-5; D remains ambiguous. V shed 6 bases and J shed 1 base, with 15 bases lying between them. This CDR3 comprises 15 residues. In germline, CDR1 is MNHEY, CDR2 SMNVEV (reference sequence). Written as DNA, the CDR3 is TGTGCCAGCAGGGTGAGGATCACTTCCCAAGAGACCCAGTACTTC. It yields the protein CASRVRITSQETQYF.

This clonotype was detected only a few times. The DNA of the CDR3 is TGTGCCAGCAGCTCCCCTGGACTAGCGGGAAGGGTATACAATGAGCAGTTCTTC. The encoded protein is CASSSPGLAGRVYNEQFF. The chain combines TRBV7-8 with TRBJ2-1; 12 positions match TRBD2. CDR1 is SGHVS, CDR2 FQNEAQ, per germline. The CDR3 has 18 residues. The junction had 11 bases not matched to a gene; V was cut back by 4 bases and J by 4 bases.

This clonotype was observed once. The chain uses TRBV18 and TRBJ1-3; D is unresolved. V was shortened by 2 bases and J by 2 bases, with 10 bases between the two germline ends. The CDR3 loop spans 15 amino acids. Germline-derived CDR1 and CDR2 are KGHSH and LQKENI. CDR3 in DNA: TGTGCCAGCTCACCAAATCCCTGGGCTGGAAACACCATATATTTT. Translated: CASSPNPWAGNTIYF.

This chain links TRBV30 with TRBJ1-1; D is undetermined. Trimming removed 8 bases at V and 4 bases at J, with 17 bases between. Germline V gene sequence: CDR1 GTSNPN, CDR2 SVGIG (reference sequence). The CDR3 loop spans 13 amino acids. The CDR3 sequence is CALNAGAGTEAFF. The DNA of the CDR3 is TGTGCCCTGAATGCCGGAGCTGGCACTGAAGCTTTCTTT. Based on the CDR3 plus reference TRBV30 and TRBJ1-1, the full variable domain is SQTIHQWPATLVQPVGSPLSLECTVEGTSNPNLYWYRQAAGRGLQLLFYSVGIGQISSEVPQNLSASRPQDRQFILSSKKLLLSDSGFYLCALNAGAGTEAFFGQGTRLTVV.

The rearrangement uses TRBV15 and TRBJ2-3; 14 nucleotides match TRBD2. Per germline, CDR1 LNHNV and CDR2 YYDKDF (reference sequence). The J segment lost 0 bases and the V segment lost 0 bases, leaving 2 bases of the junction unmatched. The CDR3 loop spans 18 amino acids. The CDR3 DNA sequence: TGTGCCACCAGCAGAGATGGGACTAGCGGGAGTAGCACAGATACGCAGTATTTT. Its translation: CATSRDGTSGSSTDTQYF.

This clonotype has more than one count but fewer than ten. This chain links TRBV20-1 with TRBJ1-1; TRBD1 agrees at 7 bases. Looked up from germline, CDR1 is DFQATT and CDR2 is SNEGSKA (reference sequence). CDR3 length: 13 amino acids. Here the CDR3 DNA reads TGCAAGTGGGGTGACAGGGAGAACACTGAAGCTTTCTTT. This gives the protein CKWGDRENTEAFF.

This clonotype came up a few times. This sequence joins TRBV12-3 or TRBV12-4 and TRBJ2-5; no clear D. The CDR3 has 12 residues. Trimming shortened V by 6 bases and J by 1 base, and 6 bases separated the two germline ends. CDR3: CASRKIQETQYF. The CDR3 DNA sequence: TGTGCCAGCAGGAAAATCCAAGAGACCCAGTACTTC.